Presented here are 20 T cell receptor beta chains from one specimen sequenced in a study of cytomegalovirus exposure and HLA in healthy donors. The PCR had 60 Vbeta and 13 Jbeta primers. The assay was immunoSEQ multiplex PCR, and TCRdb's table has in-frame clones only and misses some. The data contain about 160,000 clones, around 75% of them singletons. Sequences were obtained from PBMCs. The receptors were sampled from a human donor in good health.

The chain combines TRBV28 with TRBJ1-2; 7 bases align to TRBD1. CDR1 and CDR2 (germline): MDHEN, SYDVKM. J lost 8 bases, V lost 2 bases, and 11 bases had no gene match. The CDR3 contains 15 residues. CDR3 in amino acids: CASSLLVLGTDGYTF. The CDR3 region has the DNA TGTGCCAGCAGTTTACTGGTTTTGGGGACAGACGGCTACACCTTC.

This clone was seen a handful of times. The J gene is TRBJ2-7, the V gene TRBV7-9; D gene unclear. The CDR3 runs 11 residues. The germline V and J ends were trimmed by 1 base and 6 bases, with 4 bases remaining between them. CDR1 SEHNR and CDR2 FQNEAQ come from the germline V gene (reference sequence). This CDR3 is CASSLGLEQYF. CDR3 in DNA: TGTGCCAGCAGCTTAGGGCTCGAGCAGTACTTC.

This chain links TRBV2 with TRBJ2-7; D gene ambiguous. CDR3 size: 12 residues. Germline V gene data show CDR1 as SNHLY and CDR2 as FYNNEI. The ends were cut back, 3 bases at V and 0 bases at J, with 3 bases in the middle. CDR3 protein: CASSEYSYEQYF. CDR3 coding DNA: TGTGCCAGCAGTGAGTACTCCTACGAGCAGTACTTC.

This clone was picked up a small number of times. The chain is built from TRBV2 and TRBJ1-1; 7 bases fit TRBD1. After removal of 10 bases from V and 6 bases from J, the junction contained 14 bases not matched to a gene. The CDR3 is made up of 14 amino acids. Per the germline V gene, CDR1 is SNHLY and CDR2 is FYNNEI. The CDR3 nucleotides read TGTGCCACCAGGGGGGCTAGTGGAAGGGCTGAAGCTTTCTTT. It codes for CATRGASGRAEAFF.

This CDR3 is CASSLPGHQGNNYGYTF. CDR3 sequence (DNA): TGTGCCAGCAGCCTGCCGGGACACCAAGGAAATAACTATGGCTACACCTTC. The rearrangement uses TRBV7-2 and TRBJ1-2; maybe TRBD1 (6 bases). CDR1 is SGHTA, CDR2 FQGNSA, per germline. CDR3 size: 17 residues. V lost 5 bases, J lost 1 base, and 20 bases lay in between.

The CDR3 sequence: CSVGGTGGYNEQFF. CDR3 in DNA: TGCAGCGTTGGTGGGACAGGGGGCTACAATGAGCAGTTCTTC. This chain joins TRBV29-1 and TRBJ2-1; 11 positions match TRBD1. CDR3 length: 14 residues. V lost 4 bases, J lost 3 bases, and 2 bases stayed unmatched. Per the germline V gene, CDR1 is SQVTM and CDR2 is ANQGSEA.

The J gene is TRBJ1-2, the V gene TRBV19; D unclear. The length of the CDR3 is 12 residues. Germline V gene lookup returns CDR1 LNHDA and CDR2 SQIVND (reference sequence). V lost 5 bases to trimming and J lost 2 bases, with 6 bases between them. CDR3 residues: CASSAQNYGYTF. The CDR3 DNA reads TGTGCCAGTAGTGCCCAGAACTATGGCTACACCTTC.

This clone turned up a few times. CDR3 protein: CASTAPGLAATGELFF. For the CDR3, the DNA is TGTGCCAGCACCGCCCCGGGGCTAGCGGCCACCGGGGAGCTGTTTTTT. The J gene is TRBJ2-2, the V gene TRBV7-3; 7 nucleotides align to TRBD2. The V gene's germline CDR1 is SGHTA and CDR2 FQGTGA. Trimming removed 7 bases from V and 4 bases from J; junction bases left unmatched: 12. The CDR3 runs 16 residues. Complete variable domain (other parts from reference TRBV7-3 and TRBJ2-2): GAGVSQTPSNKVTEKGKYVELRCDPISGHTALYWYRQSLGQGPEFLIYFQGTGAADDSGLPNDRFFAVRPEGSVSTLKIQRTERGDSAVYLCASTAPGLAATGELFFGEGSRLTVL.

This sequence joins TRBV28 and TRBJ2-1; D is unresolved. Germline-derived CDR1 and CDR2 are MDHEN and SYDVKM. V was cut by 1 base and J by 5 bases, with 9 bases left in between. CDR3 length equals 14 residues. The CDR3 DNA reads TGTGCCAGCAGTTTATTTAGCTTAAACAATGAGCAGTTCTTC. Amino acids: CASSLFSLNNEQFF.

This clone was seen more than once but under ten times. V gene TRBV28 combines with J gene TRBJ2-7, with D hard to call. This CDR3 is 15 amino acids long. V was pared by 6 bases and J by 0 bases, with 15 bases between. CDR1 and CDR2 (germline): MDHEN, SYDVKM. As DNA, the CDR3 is TGTGCCAGCAGAGATCTAGTGAGGAGCTCCTACGAGCAGTACTTC. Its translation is CASRDLVRSSYEQYF.

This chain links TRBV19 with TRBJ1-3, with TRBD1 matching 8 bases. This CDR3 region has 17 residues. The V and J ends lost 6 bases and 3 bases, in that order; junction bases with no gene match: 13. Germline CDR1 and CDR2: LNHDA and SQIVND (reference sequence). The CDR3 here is CASSTAQRQGFGNTIYF. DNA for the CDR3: TGTGCCAGTAGCACCGCCCAACGACAGGGGTTTGGAAACACCATATATTTT. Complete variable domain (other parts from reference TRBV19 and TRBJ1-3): DGGITQSPKYLFRKEGQNVTLSCEQNLNHDAMYWYRQDPGQGLRLIYYSQIVNDFQKGDIAEGYSVSREKKESFPLTVTSAQKNPTAFYLCASSTAQRQGFGNTIYFGEGSWLTVV.

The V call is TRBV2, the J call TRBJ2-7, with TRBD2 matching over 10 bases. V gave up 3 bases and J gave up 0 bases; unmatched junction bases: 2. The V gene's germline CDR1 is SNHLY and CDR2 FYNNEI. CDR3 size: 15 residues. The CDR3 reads CASSDPSGGSYEQYF. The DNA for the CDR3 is TGTGCCAGCAGTGATCCTAGCGGGGGCTCCTACGAGCAGTACTTC.

CDR3 region: CATSRDGKGLADTQYF. The CDR3 DNA reads as TGTGCCACCAGCAGAGATGGAAAGGGGCTTGCAGATACGCAGTATTTT. V is TRBV15 and J is TRBJ2-3; perhaps TRBD1 as D (5 bases). The germline CDR1 and CDR2 sequences are LNHNV and YYDKDF (reference sequence). CDR3 length equals 16 residues. Trimming took off 0 bases at V and 4 bases at J, with 14 bases between the two ends.

For the CDR3, the DNA is TGTGCCAGCAGCTTAGGAGGAGACACCGGGGAGCTGTTTTTT. It specifies CASSLGGDTGELFF. The genes are TRBV7-6 and TRBJ2-2; D uncertain. V shed 1 base and J shed 3 bases, with 6 bases lying between them. The CDR3 contains 14 residues. The germline V gene has CDR1 SGHVS and CDR2 FNYEAQ. Full variable domain (rest looked up from reference TRBV7-6 and TRBJ2-2): GAGVSQSPRYKVTKRGQDVALRCDPISGHVSLYWYRQALGQGPEFLTYFNYEAQQDKSGLPNDRFSAERPEGSISTLTIQRTEQRDSAMYRCASSLGGDTGELFFGEGSRLTVL.

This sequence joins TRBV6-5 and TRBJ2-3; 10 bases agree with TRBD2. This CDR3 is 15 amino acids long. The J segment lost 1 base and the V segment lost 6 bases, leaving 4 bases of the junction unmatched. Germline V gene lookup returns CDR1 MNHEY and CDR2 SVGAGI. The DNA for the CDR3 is TGTGCCAGCAGCTCCCTAGCGGGGGGCACAGATACGCAGTATTTT. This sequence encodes CASSSLAGGTDTQYF.

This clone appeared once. The DNA of the CDR3 is TGTGCCAGTAGTACCGACAGGGATCCTTTCTTT. Protein product: CASSTDRDPFF. J is TRBJ1-1 and V is TRBV19; TRBD1 matches 7 bases. Germline V gives CDR1 LNHDA, CDR2 SQIVND (reference sequence). With 4 bases clipped from V and 12 bases from J, the junction kept 5 bases outside the gene matches. The CDR3 sequence is 11 residues long. Looking up the rest from reference TRBV19 and TRBJ1-1 gives the full variable domain: DGGITQSPKYLFRKEGQNVTLSCEQNLNHDAMYWYRQDPGQGLRLIYYSQIVNDFQKGDIAEGYSVSREKKESFPLTVTSAQKNPTAFYLCASSTDRDPFFGQGTRLTVV.

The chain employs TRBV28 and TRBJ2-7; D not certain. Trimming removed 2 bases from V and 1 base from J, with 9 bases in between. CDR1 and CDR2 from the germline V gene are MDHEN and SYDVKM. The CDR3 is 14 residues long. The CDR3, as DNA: TGTGCCAGCAGTTTACAAACGGGTTCCTACGAGCAGTACTTC. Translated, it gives CASSLQTGSYEQYF.

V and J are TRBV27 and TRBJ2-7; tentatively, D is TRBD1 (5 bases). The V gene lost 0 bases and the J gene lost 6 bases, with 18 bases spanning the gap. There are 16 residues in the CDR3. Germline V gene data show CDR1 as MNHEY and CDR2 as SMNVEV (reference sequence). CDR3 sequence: CASSLSRPTEVGEQYF. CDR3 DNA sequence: TGTGCCAGCAGTTTATCCCGCCCGACAGAGGTAGGCGAGCAGTACTTC.

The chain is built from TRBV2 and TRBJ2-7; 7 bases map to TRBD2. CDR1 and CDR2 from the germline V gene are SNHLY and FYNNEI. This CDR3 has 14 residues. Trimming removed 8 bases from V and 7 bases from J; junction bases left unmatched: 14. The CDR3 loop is CASLAAGEAYEQYF. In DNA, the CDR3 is TGTGCCAGCCTCGCGGCGGGAGAGGCATATGAGCAGTACTTC.

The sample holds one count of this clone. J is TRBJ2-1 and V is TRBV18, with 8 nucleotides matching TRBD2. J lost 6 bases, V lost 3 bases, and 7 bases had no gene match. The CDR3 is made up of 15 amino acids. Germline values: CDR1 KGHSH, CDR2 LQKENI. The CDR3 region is CASSPKRTSSNEQFF. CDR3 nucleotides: TGTGCCAGCTCACCGAAAAGGACTAGCAGCAATGAGCAGTTCTTC.